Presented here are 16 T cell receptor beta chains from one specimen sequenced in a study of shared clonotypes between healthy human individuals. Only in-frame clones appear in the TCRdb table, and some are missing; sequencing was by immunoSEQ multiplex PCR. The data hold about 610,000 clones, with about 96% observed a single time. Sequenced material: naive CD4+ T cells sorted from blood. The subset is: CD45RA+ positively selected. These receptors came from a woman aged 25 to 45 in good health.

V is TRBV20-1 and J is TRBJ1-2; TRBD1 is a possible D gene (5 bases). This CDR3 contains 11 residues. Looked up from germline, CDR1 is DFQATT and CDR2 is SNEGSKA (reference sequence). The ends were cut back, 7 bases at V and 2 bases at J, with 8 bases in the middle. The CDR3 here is CSVRQNYGYTF. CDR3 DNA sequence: TGCAGTGTCAGACAGAACTATGGCTACACCTTC.

The chain's CDR3 is CASSVGGGGTDTQYF. The CDR3 DNA follows: TGTGCCAGCAGCGTCGGTGGCGGAGGCACAGATACGCAGTATTTT. This chain uses TRBV9 with TRBJ2-3; no firm D call. V was trimmed by 2 bases and J by 1 base, leaving 11 bases between them. The CDR3 consists of 15 residues. Germline values: CDR1 SGDLS, CDR2 YYNGEE.

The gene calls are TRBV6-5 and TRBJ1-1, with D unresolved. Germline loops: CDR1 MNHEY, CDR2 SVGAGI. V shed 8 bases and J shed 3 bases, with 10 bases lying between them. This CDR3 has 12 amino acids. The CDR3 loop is CASYVRHTEAFF. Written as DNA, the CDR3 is TGTGCCAGCTACGTTCGGCACACTGAAGCTTTCTTT.

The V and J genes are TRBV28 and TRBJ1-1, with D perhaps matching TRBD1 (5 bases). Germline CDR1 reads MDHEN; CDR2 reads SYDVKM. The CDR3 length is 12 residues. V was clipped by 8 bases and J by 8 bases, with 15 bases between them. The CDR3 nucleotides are TGTGCCAGCTACACGAACGAGGGGGAAGCTTTCTTT. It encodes CASYTNEGEAFF.

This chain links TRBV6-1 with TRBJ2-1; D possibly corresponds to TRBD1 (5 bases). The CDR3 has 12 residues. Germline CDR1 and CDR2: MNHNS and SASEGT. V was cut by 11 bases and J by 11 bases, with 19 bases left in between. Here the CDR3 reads CAGYDGRAKQFF. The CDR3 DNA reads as TGTGCCGGCTACGACGGCAGGGCGAAGCAGTTCTTC.

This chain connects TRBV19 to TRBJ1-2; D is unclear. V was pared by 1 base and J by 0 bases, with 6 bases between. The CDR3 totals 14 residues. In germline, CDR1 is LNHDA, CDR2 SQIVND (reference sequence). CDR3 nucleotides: TGTGCCAGTAGTATAGGTCCGACTAACTATGGCTACACCTTC. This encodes CASSIGPTNYGYTF.

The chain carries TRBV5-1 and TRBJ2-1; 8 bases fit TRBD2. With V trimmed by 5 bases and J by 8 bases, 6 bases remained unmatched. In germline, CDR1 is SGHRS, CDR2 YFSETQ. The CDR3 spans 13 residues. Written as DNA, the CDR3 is TGCGCCAGCAGAGCGGGAGTGATCGATGAGCAGTTCTTC. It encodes CASRAGVIDEQFF. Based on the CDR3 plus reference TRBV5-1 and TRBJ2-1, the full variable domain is KAGVTQTPRYLIKTRGQQVTLSCSPISGHRSVSWYQQTPGQGLQFLFEYFSETQRNKGNFPGRFSGRQFSNSRSEMNVSTLELGDSALYLCASRAGVIDEQFFGPGTRLTVL.

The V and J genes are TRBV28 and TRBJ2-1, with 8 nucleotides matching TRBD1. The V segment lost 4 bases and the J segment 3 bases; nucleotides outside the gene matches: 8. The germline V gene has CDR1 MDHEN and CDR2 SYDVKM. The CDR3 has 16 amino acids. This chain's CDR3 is CASSSSAGTGYNEQFF. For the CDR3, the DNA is TGTGCCAGCAGTTCCTCCGCCGGGACAGGCTACAATGAGCAGTTCTTC.

CDR3 region: CASSYPAGGEFF. The CDR3 region has the DNA TGTGCCAGCAGTTATCCAGCGGGAGGCGAGTTCTTC. V is TRBV6-5 and J is TRBJ2-1; 9 positions agree with TRBD2. Germline assignment: CDR1 MNHEY and CDR2 SVGAGI. After removal of 3 bases from V and 14 bases from J, the junction contained 5 bases not matched to a gene. This CDR3 has 12 residues.

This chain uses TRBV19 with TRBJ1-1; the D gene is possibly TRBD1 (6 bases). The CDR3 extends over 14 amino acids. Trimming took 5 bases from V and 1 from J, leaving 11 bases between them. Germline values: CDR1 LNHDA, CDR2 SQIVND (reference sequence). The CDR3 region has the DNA TGTGCCAGTAGTGTGCAGGGGACGAACACTGAAGCTTTCTTT. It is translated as CASSVQGTNTEAFF.

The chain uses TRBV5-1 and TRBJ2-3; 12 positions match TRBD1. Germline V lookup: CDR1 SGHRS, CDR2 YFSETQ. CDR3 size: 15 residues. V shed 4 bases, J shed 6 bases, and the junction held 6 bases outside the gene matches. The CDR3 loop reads CASSPGQGARDTQYF. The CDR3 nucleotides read TGCGCCAGCAGCCCGGGACAGGGGGCGCGCGATACGCAGTATTTT.

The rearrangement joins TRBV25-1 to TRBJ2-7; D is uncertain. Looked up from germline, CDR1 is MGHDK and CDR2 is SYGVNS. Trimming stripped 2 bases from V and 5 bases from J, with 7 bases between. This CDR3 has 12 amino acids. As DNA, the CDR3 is TGTGCCAGCAGTGAAGGGCCCGACGAGCAGTACTTC. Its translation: CASSEGPDEQYF.

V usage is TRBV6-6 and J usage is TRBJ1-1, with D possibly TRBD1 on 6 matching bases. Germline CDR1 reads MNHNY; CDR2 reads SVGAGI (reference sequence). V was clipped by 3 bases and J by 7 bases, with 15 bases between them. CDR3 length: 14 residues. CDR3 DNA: TGTGCCAGCAGTTATACCACAGGGTGGGATGAAGCTTTCTTT. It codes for CASSYTTGWDEAFF.

The CDR3 nucleotides read TGCAGCGTTGAAGGCGTGAGCTCCTACAATGAGCAGTTCTTC. Translation: CSVEGVSSYNEQFF. The chain combines TRBV29-1 with TRBJ2-1; D unclear. Germline CDR1 reads SQVTM; CDR2 reads ANQGSEA. The CDR3 contains 14 residues. Trimming took 1 base from V and 0 from J, leaving 7 bases between them.

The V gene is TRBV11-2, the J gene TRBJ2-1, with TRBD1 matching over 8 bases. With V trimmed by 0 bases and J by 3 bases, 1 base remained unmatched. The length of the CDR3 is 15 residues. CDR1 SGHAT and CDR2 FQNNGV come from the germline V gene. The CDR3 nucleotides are TGTGCCAGCAGCTTAGACACAGGGGGCTACAATGAGCAGTTCTTC. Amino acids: CASSLDTGGYNEQFF.

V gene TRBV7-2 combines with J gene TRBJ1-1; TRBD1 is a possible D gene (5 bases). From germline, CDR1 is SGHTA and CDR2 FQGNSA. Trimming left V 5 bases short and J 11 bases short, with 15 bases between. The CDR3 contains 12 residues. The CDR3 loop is CASSQPGLRAFF. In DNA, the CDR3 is TGTGCCAGCAGCCAACCGGGACTAAGGGCTTTCTTT.